This is a list of T cell receptor beta chains from one sample in a study of blood T cell repertoires in COVID-19. Clones were read by immunoSEQ multiplex PCR, and TCRdb kept only the in-frame ones, dropping some. The repertoire holds over 130,000 clones, with about 86% as singletons. Material for sequencing was peripheral blood. Receptor source: a human donor in a cohort sampled during active COVID-19. Both conserved end residues are part of each CDR3. The D gene is left open where the match is weak. Only some rows state a clone size, as once, few, many or a class for expanded clones.

TRBV23-1	-	-	TRBJ1-2	TGCGCCAGCAGTCATCCCCAGGGTCACTATGGCTACACCTTC	CASSHPQGHYGYTF
TRBV10-3	TRBD2	-	TRBJ2-7	TGTGCCATCAGTGGACGGACTAGCGGGGGCCACGAGCAGTACTTC	CAISGRTSGGHEQYF
TRBV7-9	TRBD1	-	TRBJ1-2	TGTGCCAGCAGCGACAGACCAGGGGGCAATGGCTACACCTTC	CASSDRPGGNGYTF
TRBV19	-	-	TRBJ1-2	TGTGCCAGTAGCCCACAGGCTGAGGGCTACACCTTC	CASSPQAEGYTF
TRBV6-5	-	-	TRBJ2-1	TGTGCCAGCAGTTACCTAGGCGGCAATGAGCAGTTCTTC	CASSYLGGNEQFF
TRBV28	-	once	TRBJ1-1	TGTGCCAGCAACCCGGGGTCGGGGGCTTTCTTT	CASNPGSGAFF
TRBV7-6	-	-	TRBJ2-7	TGTGCCAGCAGCCGAAGGGGCTACGAGCAGTACTTC	CASSRRGYEQYF
TRBV20-1	-	-	TRBJ2-3	TGCAGTGCTAGTGAGTCAGGGGCAGATACGCAGTATTTT	CSASESGADTQYF
TRBV6-5	TRBD1	few	TRBJ2-7	TGTGCCAGCAGTTACTCTACGACAGGGGGCTTTTACGAGCAGTACTTC	CASSYSTTGGFYEQYF
TRBV14	-	few	TRBJ2-5	TGTGCCAGCAGTACAGGCAGTGGGGGGGCCTTGGAGACCCAGTACTTC	CASSTGSGGALETQYF
TRBV6-6	-	-	TRBJ1-6	TGTGCCAGCAGTTACTCTGGGGGGACGGATTCACCCCTCCACTTT	CASSYSGGTDSPLHF
TRBV21-1	-	-	TRBJ1-1	TGTGCCAGCACCCTCCGAGGGGGTCTTGAAGCTTTCTTT	CASTLRGGLEAFF
TRBV28	-	-	TRBJ1-6	TGTGCCAGCAGGACCGGTCAGGGGAATTCACCCCTCCACTTT	CASRTGQGNSPLHF
TRBV12-5	-	-	TRBJ2-1	TGTGCTAGTGCCACCACTAGGGGGAAAGAAGGCTCTGAGCAGTTCTTC	CASATTRGKEGSEQFF
TRBV6-5	TRBD1	-	TRBJ2-3	TGTGCCAGCAGGCGGACAGGGGGCTTGGGAGATACGCAGTATTTT	CASRRTGGLGDTQYF
TRBV6-5	-	-	TRBJ2-1	TGTGCCAGCAGAAGAGAAAGCTCCTACAATGAGCAGTTCTTC	CASRRESSYNEQFF
TRBV27	TRBD2	-	TRBJ2-7	TGTGCCAGCAGGGTGCTGGGGCTAGCGGGGGTCGGCGAGCAGTACTTC	CASRVLGLAGVGEQYF
TRBV3-1/TRBV3-2	TRBD2	once	TRBJ2-3	TGTGCCAGCAGCTCGACTAGCGGGGGGGCAAATACGCAGTATTTT	CASSSTSGGANTQYF
TRBV19	TRBD1	-	TRBJ2-7	TGTGCCAGTAGTATCGGACAGGGAGGTAGGTCCTACGAGCAGTACTTC	CASSIGQGGRSYEQYF
TRBV5-4	TRBD1	-	TRBJ1-2	TGTGCCAGCAGCAAGGACAGGGGAGACTATGGCTACACCTTC	CASSKDRGDYGYTF
TRBV10-3	TRBD1	-	TRBJ1-2	TGTGCCGGCAGACAGGGGAACCTGGGCGTGAGCTACACCTTC	CAGRQGNLGVSYTF
TRBV6-1	TRBD1	once	TRBJ2-3	TGTGCCAGCAGTGAACGGGGACAGGGAATCGCAGATACGCAGTATTTT	CASSERGQGIADTQYF
TRBV5-1	-	-	TRBJ2-3	TGCGCCAGCAGCTTAGGCCCAGGGGCCGGCACAGATACGCAGTATTTT	CASSLGPGAGTDTQYF
TRBV3-1/TRBV3-2	TRBD2	-	TRBJ2-5	TGTGCCAGCAGCCAAGACCTAGCGGTGCGGACCCAGTACTTC	CASSQDLAVRTQYF
TRBV4-1	-	once	TRBJ1-5	TGCGCCAGCAGCCAAGAGGGCAGGGTCCCAAATCAGCCCCAGCATTTT	CASSQEGRVPNQPQHF
TRBV5-1	TRBD2	-	TRBJ2-2	TGCGCCAGCAGCTTCAGCGCTAGCGGGGGGGCCGGGGAGCTGTTTTTT	CASSFSASGGAGELFF
TRBV6-6	TRBD1	-	TRBJ1-5	TGTGCCAGCAGTGCGGACAGGGTTAATCAGCCCCAGCATTTT	CASSADRVNQPQHF
TRBV5-1	-	-	TRBJ2-1	TGCGCCAGCAGCTCCAGGGTCAATGAGCAGTTCTTC	CASSSRVNEQFF
TRBV7-9	-	-	TRBJ2-7	TGTGCCAGCAGCTTAGCCCAGCGAGAGCAGTACTTC	CASSLAQREQYF
TRBV24-1	TRBD2	-	TRBJ2-3	TGTGCCTCAGGGGCTAGCGGGGGGGCGAGCACAGATACGCAGTATTTT	CASGASGGASTDTQYF
TRBV28	TRBD2	-	TRBJ2-3	TGTGCCATCCTGGCAGGGACTACTAGCACAGATACGCAGTATTTT	CAILAGTTSTDTQYF
TRBV23-1	-	-	TRBJ2-7	TGCGCCAACCGAAGGGGCAAGAACTACGAGCAGTACTTC	CANRRGKNYEQYF
TRBV5-1	-	-	TRBJ1-2	TGCGCCAGCAGCCCTCGGGGGGCCAACTATGGCTACACCTTC	CASSPRGANYGYTF
TRBV20-1	-	-	TRBJ2-5	TGCAGTGCTAGTTACAGCAATTACCAAGAGACCCAGTACTTC	CSASYSNYQETQYF
TRBV19	-	-	TRBJ2-7	TGTGCCAGTAGTATCAGGGGTACGTGGAGCTACGAGCAGTACTTC	CASSIRGTWSYEQYF
TRBV10-3	-	-	TRBJ1-1	TGTGCCATCAGTACCGGGACACTTGAAGCTTTCTTT	CAISTGTLEAFF
TRBV6-1	-	-	TRBJ2-7	TGTGCCAGCAGTGAGACCACAGGCTCCTACGAGCAGTACTTC	CASSETTGSYEQYF
TRBV6-5	-	-	TRBJ1-5	TGTGCCAGCACCTTACCGGCAGGGGGCAATCAGCCCCAGCATTTT	CASTLPAGGNQPQHF
TRBV12-3/TRBV12-4	-	-	TRBJ2-7	TGTGCCAGCAGTTTCCGGAGGAGGAACGAGCAGTACTTC	CASSFRRRNEQYF
TRBV5-8	TRBD1	-	TRBJ2-2	TGTGCCAGCAGCTTCCGGGACAGGGGACACGGGGAGCTGTTTTTT	CASSFRDRGHGELFF
TRBV15	TRBD1	-	TRBJ1-2	TGTGCCACCAGCAGAAGCTTGACAGGGCTCGGCTACACCTTC	CATSRSLTGLGYTF
TRBV2	TRBD2	-	TRBJ2-1	TGTGCCAGCAGCGGTACTAGCGGAGGCTCCTACAATGAGCAGTTCTTC	CASSGTSGGSYNEQFF
TRBV7-9	-	-	TRBJ1-6	TGTGCCAGCAGCTTAGCCCGGGTCCCGGATTCACCCCTCCACTTT	CASSLARVPDSPLHF
TRBV20-1	-	once	TRBJ1-4	TGCAGTGCTAGTCCCCAGGGTCGAACTAATGAAAAACTGTTTTTT	CSASPQGRTNEKLFF
TRBV27	-	medium-sized	TRBJ2-2	TGTGCCACCCTGTACACCGGGGAGCTGTTTTTT	CATLYTGELFF
TRBV2	TRBD1	-	TRBJ1-1	TGTGCCAGCACTACCACGAGGGGACAGGGTGGCACTGAAGCTTTCTTT	CASTTTRGQGGTEAFF
TRBV25-1	TRBD1	-	TRBJ2-2	TGTGCCAGCAGAGGGGACAGGGGGCGCATCACCGGGGAGCTGTTTTTT	CASRGDRGRITGELFF
TRBV6-5	TRBD1	few	TRBJ1-4	TGTGCCAGCACGCAACAGGGGGCTCCTAGCGAAAAACTGTTTTTT	CASTQQGAPSEKLFF
TRBV2	-	-	TRBJ2-6	TGTGCCAGCAGTGGCCGGTTTCCTGGGGCCAACGTCCTGACTTTC	CASSGRFPGANVLTF
TRBV7-9	-	-	TRBJ2-7	TGTGCCAGCAGCTTAGTTTCTGTTTTTGGTACTAAGCTCGGGGACGAGCAGTACTTC	CASSLVSVFGTKLGDEQYF
TRBV11-2	-	-	TRBJ1-2	TGTGCCAGCAGCTTACCGGGGGGAGACTATGGCTACACCTTC	CASSLPGGDYGYTF
TRBV5-1	TRBD2	-	TRBJ2-2	TGCGCCAGCAGCTTTTCTAGCGGGGGCGACCGGGAGCTGTTTTTT	CASSFSSGGDRELFF
TRBV5-1	-	-	TRBJ1-1	TGCGCCAGCAGCTTGAAACAGGGAGCGGAAGCTTTCTTT	CASSLKQGAEAFF
TRBV5-8	-	-	TRBJ1-4	TGTGCCAGCAGCTTGGCCCCCAGGGCTCCTAATGAAAAACTGTTTTTT	CASSLAPRAPNEKLFF